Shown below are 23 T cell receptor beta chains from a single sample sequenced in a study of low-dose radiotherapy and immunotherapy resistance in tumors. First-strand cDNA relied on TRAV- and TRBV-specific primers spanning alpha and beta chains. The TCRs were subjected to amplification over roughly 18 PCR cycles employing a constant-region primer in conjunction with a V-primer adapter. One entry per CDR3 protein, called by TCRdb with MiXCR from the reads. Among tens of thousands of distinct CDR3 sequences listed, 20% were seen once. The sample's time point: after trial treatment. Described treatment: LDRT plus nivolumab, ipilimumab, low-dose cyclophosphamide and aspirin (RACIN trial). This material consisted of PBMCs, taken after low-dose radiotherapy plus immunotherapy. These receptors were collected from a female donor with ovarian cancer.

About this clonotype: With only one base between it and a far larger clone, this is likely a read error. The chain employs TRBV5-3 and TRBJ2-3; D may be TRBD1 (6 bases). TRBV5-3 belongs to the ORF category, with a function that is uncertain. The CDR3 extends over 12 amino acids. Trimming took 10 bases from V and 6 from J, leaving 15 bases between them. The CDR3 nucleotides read TGTGCCTTGGGGGCACCCTTGGATACGCAGTATTTT. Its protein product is CALGAPLDTQYF.

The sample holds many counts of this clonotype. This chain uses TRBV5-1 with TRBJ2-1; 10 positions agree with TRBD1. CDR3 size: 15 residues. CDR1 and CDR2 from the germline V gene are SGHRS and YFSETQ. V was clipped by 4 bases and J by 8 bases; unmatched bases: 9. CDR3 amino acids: CASSLRQGAGDEQFF. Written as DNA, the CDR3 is TGCGCCAGCAGCCTGAGACAGGGGGCTGGGGATGAGCAGTTCTTC. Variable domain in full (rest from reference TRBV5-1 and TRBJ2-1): KAGVTQTPRYLIKTRGQQVTLSCSPISGHRSVSWYQQTPGQGLQFLFEYFSETQRNKGNFPGRFSGRQFSNSRSEMNVSTLELGDSALYLCASSLRQGAGDEQFFGPGTRLTVL.

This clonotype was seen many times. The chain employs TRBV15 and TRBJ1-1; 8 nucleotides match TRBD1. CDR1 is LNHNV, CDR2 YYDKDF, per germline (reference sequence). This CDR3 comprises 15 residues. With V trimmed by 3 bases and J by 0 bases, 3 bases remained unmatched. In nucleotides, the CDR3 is TGTGCCACCAGCAGGGACAGGGTTGTGAACACTGAAGCTTTCTTT. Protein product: CATSRDRVVNTEAFF.

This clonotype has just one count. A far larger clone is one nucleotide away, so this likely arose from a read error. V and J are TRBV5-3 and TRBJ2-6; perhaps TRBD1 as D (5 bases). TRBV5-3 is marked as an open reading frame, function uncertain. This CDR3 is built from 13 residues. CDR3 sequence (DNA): TGTGCCAGCAGGGCGACTGGGGCCAACGTCCTGAATTTC. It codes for CASRATGANVLNF.

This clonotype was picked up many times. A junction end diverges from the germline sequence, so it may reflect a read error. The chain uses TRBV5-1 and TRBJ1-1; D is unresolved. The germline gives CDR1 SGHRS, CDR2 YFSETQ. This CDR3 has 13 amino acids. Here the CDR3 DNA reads TGTGCCAGCAGCTTGCCGGGGAACACTGAAGCTTTCTTT. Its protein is CASSLPGNTEAFF.

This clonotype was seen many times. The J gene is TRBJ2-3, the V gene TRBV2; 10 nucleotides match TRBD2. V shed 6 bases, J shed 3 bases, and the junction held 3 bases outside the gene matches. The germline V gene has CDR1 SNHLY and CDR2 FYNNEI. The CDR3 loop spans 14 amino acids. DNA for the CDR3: TGTGCCAGCAGGCGGACTAGCGGAACAGATACGCAGTATTTT. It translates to CASRRTSGTDTQYF.

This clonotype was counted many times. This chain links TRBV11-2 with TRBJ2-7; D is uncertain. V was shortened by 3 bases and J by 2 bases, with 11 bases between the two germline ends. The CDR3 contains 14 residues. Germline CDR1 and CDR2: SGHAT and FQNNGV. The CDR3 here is CASSFDRITYEQYF. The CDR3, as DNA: TGTGCCAGCAGCTTTGACCGGATCACCTACGAGCAGTACTTC. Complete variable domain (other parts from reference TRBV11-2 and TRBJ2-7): EAGVAQSPRYKIIEKRQSVAFWCNPISGHATLYWYQQILGQGPKLLIQFQNNGVVDDSQLPKDRFSAERLKGVDSTLKIQPAKLEDSAVYLCASSFDRITYEQYFGPGTRLTVT.

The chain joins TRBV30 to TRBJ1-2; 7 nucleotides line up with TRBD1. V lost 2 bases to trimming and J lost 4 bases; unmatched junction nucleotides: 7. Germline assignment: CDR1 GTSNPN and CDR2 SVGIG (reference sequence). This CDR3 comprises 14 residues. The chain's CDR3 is CAWSPIRGGYGYTF. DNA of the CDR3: TGTGCCTGGAGTCCTATCAGGGGGGGCTATGGCTACACCTTC.

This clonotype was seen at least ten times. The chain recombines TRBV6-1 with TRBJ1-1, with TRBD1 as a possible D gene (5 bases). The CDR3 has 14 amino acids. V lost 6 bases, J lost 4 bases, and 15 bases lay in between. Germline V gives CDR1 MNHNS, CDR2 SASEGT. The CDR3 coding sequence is TGTGCCAGCAGCGCGATCCAGGGCAGCACTGAAGCTTTCTTT. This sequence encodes CASSAIQGSTEAFF.

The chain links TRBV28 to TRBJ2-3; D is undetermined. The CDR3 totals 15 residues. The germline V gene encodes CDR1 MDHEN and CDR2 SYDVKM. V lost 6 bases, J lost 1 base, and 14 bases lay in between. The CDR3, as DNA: TGTGCCAGCAGGACACAAACCGTGGGCACAGATACGCAGTATTTT. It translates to CASRTQTVGTDTQYF.

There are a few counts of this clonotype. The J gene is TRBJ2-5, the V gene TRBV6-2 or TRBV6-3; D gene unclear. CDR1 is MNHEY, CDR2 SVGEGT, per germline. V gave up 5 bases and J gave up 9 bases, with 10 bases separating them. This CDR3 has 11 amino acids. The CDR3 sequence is CASSEHGPQYF. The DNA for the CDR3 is TGTGCCAGCAGTGAACACGGACCCCAGTACTTC.

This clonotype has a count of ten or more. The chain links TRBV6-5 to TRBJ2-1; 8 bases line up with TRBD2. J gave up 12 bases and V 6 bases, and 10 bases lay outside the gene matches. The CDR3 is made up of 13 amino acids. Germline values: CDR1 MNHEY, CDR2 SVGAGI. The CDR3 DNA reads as TGTGCCAGCAGGCCGACTGCGGGAGGTCTGCAGTTCTTC. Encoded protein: CASRPTAGGLQFF.

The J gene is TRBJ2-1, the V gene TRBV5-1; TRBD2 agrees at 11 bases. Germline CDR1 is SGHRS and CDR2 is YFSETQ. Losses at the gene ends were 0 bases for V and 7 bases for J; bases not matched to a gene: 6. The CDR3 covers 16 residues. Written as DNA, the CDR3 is TGCGCCAGCAGCTTGGGTTCTGGGACTAGCGGAAATGAGCAGTTCTTC. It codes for CASSLGSGTSGNEQFF.

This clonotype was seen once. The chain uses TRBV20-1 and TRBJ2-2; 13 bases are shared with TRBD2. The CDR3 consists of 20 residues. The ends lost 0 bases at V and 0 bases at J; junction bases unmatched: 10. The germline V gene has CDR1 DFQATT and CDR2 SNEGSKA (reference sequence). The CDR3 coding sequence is TGCAGTGCTAGAGATCGGACTAGCGGGGGTGGGGGCCCGAACACCGGGGAGCTGTTTTTT. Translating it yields CSARDRTSGGGGPNTGELFF.

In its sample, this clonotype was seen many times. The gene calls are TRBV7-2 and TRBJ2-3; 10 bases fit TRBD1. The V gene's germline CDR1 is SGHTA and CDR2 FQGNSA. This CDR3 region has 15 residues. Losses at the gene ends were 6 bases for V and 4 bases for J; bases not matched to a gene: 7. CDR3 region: CASRDRDRGSDTQYF. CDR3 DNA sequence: TGTGCCAGCAGGGACCGGGACAGGGGATCAGATACGCAGTATTTT.

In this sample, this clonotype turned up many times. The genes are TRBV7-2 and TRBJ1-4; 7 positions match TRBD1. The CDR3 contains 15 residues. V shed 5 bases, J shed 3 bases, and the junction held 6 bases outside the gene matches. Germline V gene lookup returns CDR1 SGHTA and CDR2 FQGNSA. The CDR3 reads CASSQDRVANEKLFF. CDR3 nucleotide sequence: TGTGCCAGCAGCCAAGACAGGGTGGCTAATGAAAAACTGTTTTTT.

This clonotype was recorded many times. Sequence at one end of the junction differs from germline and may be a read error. CDR3 nucleotide sequence: TGCGCCAGCAGCTTGGACCGTGGCGGGAGTGGAGAGACCCAGTACTTC. It translates to CASSLDRGGSGETQYF. This chain connects TRBV7-9 to TRBJ2-5; TRBD2 aligns across 7 bases. Germline lookup yields CDR1 SEHNR and CDR2 FQNEAQ (reference sequence). This CDR3 comprises 16 residues.

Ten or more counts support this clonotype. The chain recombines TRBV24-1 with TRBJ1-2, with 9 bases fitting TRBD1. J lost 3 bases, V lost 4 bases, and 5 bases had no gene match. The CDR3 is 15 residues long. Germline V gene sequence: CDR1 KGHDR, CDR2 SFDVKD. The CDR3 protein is CATSDSGDRDYGYTF. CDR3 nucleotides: TGTGCCACCAGTGACAGTGGGGACAGGGACTATGGCTACACCTTC.

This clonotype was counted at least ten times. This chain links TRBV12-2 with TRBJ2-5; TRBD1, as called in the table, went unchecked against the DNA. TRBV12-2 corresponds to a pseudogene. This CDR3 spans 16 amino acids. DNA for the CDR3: TGTGCAAGTGCCGGAAACTCTGGGACAGGGGGGGAGACCCAGTACTTC. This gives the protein CASAGNSGTGGETQYF.

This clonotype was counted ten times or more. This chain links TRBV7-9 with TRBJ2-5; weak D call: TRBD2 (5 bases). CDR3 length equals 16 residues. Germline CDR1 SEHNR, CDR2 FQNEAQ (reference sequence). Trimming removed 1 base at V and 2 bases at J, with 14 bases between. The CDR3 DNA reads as TGTGCCAGCAGCTTAGGAGACCGGGGTTTACAAGAGACCCAGTACTTC. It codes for CASSLGDRGLQETQYF. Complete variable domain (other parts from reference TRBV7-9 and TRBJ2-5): DTGVSQNPRHKITKRGQNVTFRCDPISEHNRLYWYRQTLGQGPEFLTYFQNEAQLEKSRLLSDRFSAERPKGSFSTLEIQRTEQGDSAMYLCASSLGDRGLQETQYFGPGTRLLVL.

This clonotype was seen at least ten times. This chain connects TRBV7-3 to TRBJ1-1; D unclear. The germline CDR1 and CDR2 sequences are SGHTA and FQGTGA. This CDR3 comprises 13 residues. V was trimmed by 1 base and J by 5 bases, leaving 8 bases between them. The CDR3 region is CASSLKDGTEAFF. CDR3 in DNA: TGTGCCAGCAGCTTAAAGGACGGGACTGAAGCTTTCTTT.

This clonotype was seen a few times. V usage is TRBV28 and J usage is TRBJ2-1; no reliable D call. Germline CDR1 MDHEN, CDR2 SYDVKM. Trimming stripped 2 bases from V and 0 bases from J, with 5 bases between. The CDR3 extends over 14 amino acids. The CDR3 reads CASSLGYSYNEQFF. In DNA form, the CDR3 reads TGTGCCAGCAGTTTAGGGTACTCCTACAATGAGCAGTTCTTC.

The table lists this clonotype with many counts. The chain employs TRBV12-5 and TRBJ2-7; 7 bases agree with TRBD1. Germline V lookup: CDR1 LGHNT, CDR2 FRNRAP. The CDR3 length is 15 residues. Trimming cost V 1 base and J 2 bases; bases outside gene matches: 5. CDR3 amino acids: CASGLATGRPYEQYF. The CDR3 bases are TGTGCTAGTGGTTTGGCGACAGGGCGTCCCTACGAGCAGTACTTC.